The following is a TCR beta chain sequence with its context. At the DNA level, this CDR3 is encoded by other sequences in the same sample as well. Here immunoSEQ multiplex PCR was the method, and the copy in TCRdb shows in-frame clones only, minus some. The sample includes about 330,000 clones, more than 85% of them seen just once. This sample was included in a study of blood T cell repertoires in COVID-19. V was trimmed by 0 bases and J by 4 bases, leaving 9 bases between them. CDR1 is SGDLS and CDR2 is YYNGEE in the germline V gene. The CDR3 has 14 residues. Material for sequencing was PBMCs or T cells enriched from blood (not recorded which). The receptor was isolated from a woman in her thirties who had recovered from COVID-19. The chain employs TRBV9 and TRBJ2-3, with a tentative D call TRBD2 (6 bases). The chain's CDR3 is CASSVAGGADTQYF. In DNA form, the CDR3 reads TGTGCCAGCAGCGTAGCCGGCGGGGCAGATACGCAGTATTTT.